A single sample gave rise to the 20 T cell receptor beta chains below, sequenced in a study of CD8 T cells in Susac syndrome. Random hexamers were used to reverse transcribe 0.5 to 1 ug of RNA. TCRdb passed the immunoSEQ multiplex PCR reads through MiXCR, listing each CDR3 protein once. This table holds fewer than 200,000 distinct CDR3 sequences, around 96% found once. The sample comprised CD4+ T cells from PBMCs. The receptors here all came from a human donor in good health.

The rearrangement links TRBV20-1 to TRBJ2-5; TRBD1 is a possible D gene (5 bases). V shed 3 bases and J shed 6 bases, with 23 bases lying between them. The CDR3 consists of 16 residues. CDR1 is DFQATT and CDR2 is SNEGSKA in the germline V gene (reference sequence). The CDR3 DNA reads TGCAGTGCTAGCCTACAGGACGGATTTTGGGAAAAGACCCAGTACTTC. Protein sequence: CSASLQDGFWEKTQYF.

CDR3 sequence reads: CASTTAGASNYGYTF. The CDR3 nucleotides are TGTGCCAGCACCACGGCAGGGGCCAGCAACTATGGCTACACCTTC. The rearrangement links TRBV6-2 or TRBV6-3 to TRBJ1-2; the D gene is possibly TRBD1 (6 bases). Trimming took off 7 bases at V and 2 bases at J, with 17 bases between the two ends. The CDR3 contains 15 residues. The germline CDR1 and CDR2 sequences are MNHEY and SVGEGT.

The chain recombines TRBV5-6 with TRBJ2-3; D uncertain. The CDR3 runs to 15 residues. Germline V gives CDR1 SGHDT, CDR2 YYEEEE. Trimming shortened V by 2 bases and J by 4 bases, and 14 bases separated the two germline ends. CDR3 region: CASSFRNLVPDTQYF. CDR3 nucleotides: TGTGCCAGCAGCTTTCGGAATTTGGTCCCAGATACGCAGTATTTT. Drawing the rest from reference TRBV5-6 and TRBJ2-3, the complete variable domain is DAGVTQSPTHLIKTRGQQVTLRCSPKSGHDTVSWYQQALGQGPQFIFQYYEEEERQRGNFPDRFSGHQFPNYSSELNVNALLLGDSALYLCASSFRNLVPDTQYFGPGTRLTVL.

CDR3 DNA: TGTGCCAGCAGCTTATTGAGACCGAACTACAATGAGCAGTTCTTC. Translation: CASSLLRPNYNEQFF. The V gene is TRBV7-9, the J gene TRBJ2-1; D is undetermined. V lost 2 bases to trimming and J lost 3 bases, with 11 bases between them. The CDR3 spans 15 residues. Germline lookup yields CDR1 SEHNR and CDR2 FQNEAQ (reference sequence).

This chain uses TRBV10-3 with TRBJ2-3; D gene uncertain. From germline, CDR1 is ENHRY and CDR2 SYGVKD. V was cut by 8 bases and J by 3 bases, with 6 bases left in between. The CDR3 runs to 11 residues. DNA for the CDR3: TGTGCCATCCTCAGGACAGATACGCAGTATTTT. Protein product: CAILRTDTQYF.

The gene calls are TRBV27 and TRBJ2-1; perhaps TRBD1 as D (6 bases). The germline V and J ends were trimmed by 5 bases and 14 bases, with 19 bases remaining between them. CDR3 length equals 13 residues. CDR1 and CDR2 (germline): MNHEY, SMNVEV (reference sequence). The CDR3 DNA reads TGTGCCAGCAGTCCGATACGTAGGACAGTCAAGTTCTTC. Its protein product is CASSPIRRTVKFF.

V usage is TRBV7-2 and J usage is TRBJ2-6; D might be TRBD2 (6 bases). CDR3 length: 16 amino acids. CDR1 and CDR2 from the germline V gene are SGHTA and FQGNSA. Trimming took off 1 base at V and 2 bases at J, with 9 bases between the two ends. In DNA, the CDR3 is TGTGCCAGCAGCTTAGGCCCGGGGGCTGGGGCCAACGTCCTGACTTTC. Protein product: CASSLGPGAGANVLTF.

The V and J genes are TRBV30 and TRBJ2-1; 13 bases fit TRBD2. Germline V gene sequence: CDR1 GTSNPN, CDR2 SVGIG (reference sequence). The CDR3 totals 15 residues. V lost 5 bases to trimming and J lost 8 bases; unmatched junction nucleotides: 9. The CDR3 sequence is CAWGPGLAGFHEQFF. CDR3 DNA: TGTGCCTGGGGACCGGGACTAGCGGGGTTCCATGAGCAGTTCTTC.

This chain uses TRBV20-1 with TRBJ1-2, with D hard to call. This CDR3 has 10 residues. Germline V lookup: CDR1 DFQATT, CDR2 SNEGSKA (reference sequence). Trimming took off 0 bases at V and 8 bases at J, with 4 bases between the two ends. CDR3 in DNA: TGCAGTGCTAGAGATGACGGCTACACCTTC. It is translated as CSARDDGYTF.

This chain connects TRBV5-1 to TRBJ2-7; weak D call: TRBD1 (5 bases). The CDR3 has 14 amino acids. Germline CDR1 is SGHRS and CDR2 is YFSETQ. Trimming took 0 bases from V and 1 from J, leaving 8 bases between them. This CDR3 is CASSLGGHSYEQYF. In DNA, the CDR3 is TGCGCCAGCAGCTTGGGGGGCCATTCCTACGAGCAGTACTTC.

This chain connects TRBV30 to TRBJ2-1; 12 bases are a match to TRBD2. This CDR3 contains 16 residues. Looked up from germline, CDR1 is GTSNPN and CDR2 is SVGIG (reference sequence). Unmatched junction bases numbered 7, after V lost 3 bases and J lost 4 bases. CDR3 loop: CAWRKGTSGLYNEQFF. The CDR3, as DNA: TGTGCCTGGAGAAAGGGGACTAGCGGGTTATACAATGAGCAGTTCTTC.

The CDR3 loop is CASSLVDYNEQFF. As DNA, the CDR3 is TGTGCCAGCAGCTTAGTGGACTACAATGAGCAGTTCTTC. The chain is built from TRBV7-2 and TRBJ2-1; D is unclear. CDR3 length: 13 residues. V was cut by 1 base and J by 3 bases, with 4 bases left in between. Germline CDR1 reads SGHTA; CDR2 reads FQGNSA.

The chain employs TRBV30 and TRBJ2-2, with D possibly being TRBD1 or TRBD2 (5 bases each). The CDR3 loop spans 13 amino acids. Germline V gene sequence: CDR1 GTSNPN, CDR2 SVGIG (reference sequence). Trimming took 3 bases from V and 7 from J, leaving 12 bases between them. The CDR3 loop is CAWSLEGLGELFF. DNA for the CDR3: TGTGCCTGGAGCCTAGAGGGGCTCGGGGAGCTGTTTTTT.

This chain links TRBV5-1 with TRBJ1-2; D remains ambiguous. This CDR3 has 14 amino acids. Germline V gives CDR1 SGHRS, CDR2 YFSETQ. V was cut by 5 bases and J by 8 bases, with 19 bases left in between. This CDR3 is CASRLTGYQYGYTF. As DNA, the CDR3 is TGCGCCAGCAGACTTACCGGGTATCAATACGGCTACACCTTC.

The CDR3 here is CASSQDLARGEQFF. CDR3 nucleotides: TGTGCCAGCAGCCAAGATTTGGCAAGGGGCGAGCAGTTCTTC. This rearrangement joins TRBV3-1 to TRBJ2-1; possible D gene TRBD1, 5 bases. The V gene lost 0 bases and the J gene lost 10 bases, with 13 bases spanning the gap. Germline CDR1 and CDR2: LGHDT and YNNKEL (reference sequence). This CDR3 spans 14 amino acids.

This clonotype showed up just a few times. The chain links TRBV20-1 to TRBJ2-7; 10 nucleotides line up with TRBD1. The germline V gene encodes CDR1 DFQATT and CDR2 SNEGSKA (reference sequence). This CDR3 spans 14 amino acids. V trimming: 3 bases; J trimming: 1 base; junction bases outside the gene matches: 3. The CDR3 spells CSARGQGSSYEQYF. The CDR3 nucleotides are TGCAGTGCTAGGGGACAGGGGTCTTCCTACGAGCAGTACTTC.

This sequence joins TRBV19 and TRBJ2-5; possible D gene TRBD1, 6 bases. Germline values: CDR1 LNHDA, CDR2 SQIVND (reference sequence). The CDR3 totals 14 residues. V lost 8 bases and J 4 bases, leaving 17 bases between the germline ends. The CDR3 region is CASDLTGYGETQYF. The CDR3 DNA is TGTGCCAGTGACCTAACAGGGTATGGAGAGACCCAGTACTTC.

V usage is TRBV20-1 and J usage is TRBJ2-7, with a possible D match to TRBD1 (6 bases). Between the trimmed V and J ends, which lost 5 bases and 4 bases, there was a span of 12 bases. CDR3 length: 12 residues. Looked up from germline, CDR1 is DFQATT and CDR2 is SNEGSKA (reference sequence). The CDR3 DNA follows: TGCAGTGCTGTACAGGGCAGGTACGAGCAGTACTTC. Amino acid sequence: CSAVQGRYEQYF.

The chain carries TRBV29-1 and TRBJ2-3; 9 nucleotides line up with TRBD2. Germline-derived CDR1 and CDR2 are SQVTM and ANQGSEA. The CDR3 has 13 residues. The trim removed 8 bases at V and 0 bases at J, leaving 3 bases unmatched. The DNA of the CDR3 is TGCAGCTCGACTAGCGGAAGCACAGATACGCAGTATTTT. This gives the protein CSSTSGSTDTQYF.

The chain recombines TRBV7-9 with TRBJ2-5; TRBD2 matches 9 bases. The trim removed 5 bases at V and 4 bases at J, leaving 14 bases unmatched. The CDR3 sequence is 17 residues long. Germline assignment: CDR1 SEHNR and CDR2 FQNEAQ (reference sequence). The CDR3 sequence is CASSPNRLAEEVETQYF. The DNA of the CDR3 is TGTGCCAGCAGCCCCAACAGACTAGCGGAGGAGGTAGAGACCCAGTACTTC.